Sequencing of this T cell receptor (beta chain) was carried out in a study of cytomegalovirus exposure and HLA in healthy donors. Study at large: The same platform was used for the 120 validation repertoires and the approximately 670 first-cohort repertoires, a later analysis reported.

The CDR3 loop spans 16 amino acids. Trimming shortened V by 1 base and J by 7 bases, and 16 bases separated the two germline ends. Germline CDR1 is SGHDN and CDR2 is FVKESK. Method: immunoSEQ multiplex PCR; TCRdb's copy keeps in-frame clones and lacks some. The sample has 40,000 to 55,000 clones, 88% seen once. The sequencing sample was made of PBMCs. The chain is built from TRBV14 and TRBJ1-4; D perhaps matches TRBD1 (6 bases). This receptor was obtained from a young woman in good health and CMV-seronegative. CDR3: CASSQGQGRGGEKLFF. The CDR3 bases are TGTGCCAGCAGCCAAGGGCAGGGGAGGGGCGGTGAAAAACTGTTTTTT.